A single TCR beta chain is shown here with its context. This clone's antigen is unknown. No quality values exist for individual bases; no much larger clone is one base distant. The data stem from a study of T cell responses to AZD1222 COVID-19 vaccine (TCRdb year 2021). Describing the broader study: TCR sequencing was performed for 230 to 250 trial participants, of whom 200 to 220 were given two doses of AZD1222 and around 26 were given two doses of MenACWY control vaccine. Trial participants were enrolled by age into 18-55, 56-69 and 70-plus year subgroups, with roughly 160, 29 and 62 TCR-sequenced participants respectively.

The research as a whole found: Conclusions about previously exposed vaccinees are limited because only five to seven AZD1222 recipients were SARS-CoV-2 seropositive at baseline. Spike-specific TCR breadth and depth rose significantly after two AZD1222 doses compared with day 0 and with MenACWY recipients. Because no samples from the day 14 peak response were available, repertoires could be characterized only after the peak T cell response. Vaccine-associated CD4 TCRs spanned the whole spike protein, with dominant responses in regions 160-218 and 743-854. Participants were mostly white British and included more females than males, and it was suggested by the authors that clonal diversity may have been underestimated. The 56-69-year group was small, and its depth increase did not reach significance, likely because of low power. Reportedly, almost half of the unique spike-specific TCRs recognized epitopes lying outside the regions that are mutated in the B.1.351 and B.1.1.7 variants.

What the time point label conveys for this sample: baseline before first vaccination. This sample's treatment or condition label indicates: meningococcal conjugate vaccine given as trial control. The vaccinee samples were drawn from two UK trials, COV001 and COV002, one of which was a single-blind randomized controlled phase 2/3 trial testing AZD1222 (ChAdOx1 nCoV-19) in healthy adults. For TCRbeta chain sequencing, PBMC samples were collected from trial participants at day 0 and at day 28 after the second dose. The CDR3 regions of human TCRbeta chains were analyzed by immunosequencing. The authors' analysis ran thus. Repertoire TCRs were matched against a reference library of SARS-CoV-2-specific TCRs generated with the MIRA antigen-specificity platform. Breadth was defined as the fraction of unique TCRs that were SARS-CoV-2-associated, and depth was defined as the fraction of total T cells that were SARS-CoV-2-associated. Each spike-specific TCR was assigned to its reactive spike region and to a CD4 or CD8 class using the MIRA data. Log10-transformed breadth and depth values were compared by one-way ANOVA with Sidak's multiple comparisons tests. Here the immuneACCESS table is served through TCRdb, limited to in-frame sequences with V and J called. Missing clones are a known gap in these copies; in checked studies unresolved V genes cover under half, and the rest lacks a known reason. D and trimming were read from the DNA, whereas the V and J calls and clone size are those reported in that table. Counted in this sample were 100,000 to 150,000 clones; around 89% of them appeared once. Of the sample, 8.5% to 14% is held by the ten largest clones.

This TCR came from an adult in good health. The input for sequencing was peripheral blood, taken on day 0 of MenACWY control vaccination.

The DNA is TGCGCCAGCAGCGCCGGACAGGAGGTCGGAAACACCATATATTTT. The encoded protein is CASSAGQEVGNTIYF. The sequence joins TRBV5-1 to TRBJ1-3; TRBD1 fits 7 bases in the junction. Including the terminal cysteine and phenylalanine, the CDR3 comprises 15 residues. The read is trimmed to its CDR3 DNA, 45 bases read in frame from base 1. Compared with germline, V lacks 4 bases and J lacks 4 bases; bases without a gene match: 8. CDR1 and CDR2 (SGHRS, YFSETQ) derive from the germline V gene.